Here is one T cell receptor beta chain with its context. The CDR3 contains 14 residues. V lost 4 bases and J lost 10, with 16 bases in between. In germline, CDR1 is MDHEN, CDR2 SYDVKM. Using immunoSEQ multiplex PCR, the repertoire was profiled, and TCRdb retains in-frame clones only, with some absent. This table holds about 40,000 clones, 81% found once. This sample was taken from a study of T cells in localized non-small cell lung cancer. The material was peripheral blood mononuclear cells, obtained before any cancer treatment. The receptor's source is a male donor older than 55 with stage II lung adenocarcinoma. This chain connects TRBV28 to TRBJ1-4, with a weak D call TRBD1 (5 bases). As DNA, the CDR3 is TGTGCCAGCAGTTCCCAGGGAGGTCGGGCAAAACTGTTTTTT. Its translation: CASSSQGGRAKLFF.